This TCR beta chain was profiled in a study of patients and donors after allogeneic stem cell transplantation. This clonotype showed up just a few times. TCRdb re-called the RT-PCR reads through MiXCR, storing one row per CDR3 protein. The sample consists of about a million distinct CDR3 sequences, about a sixth of them appearing once. The V end was cut by 0 bases, the J end by 5 bases, with 9 bases between. The CDR3 extends over 13 amino acids. The germline CDR1 and CDR2 sequences are SGHRS and YFSETQ. J is TRBJ2-7 and V is TRBV5-1; a weak D match, TRBD1 (5 bases). The sample comprised blood, either unsorted or a sorted T cell fraction (not recorded which). The TCR was taken from a human donor who was either an allogeneic HSCT recipient or a stem cell or donor lymphocyte infusion donor (not recorded which). It is not recorded whose cells these are; they may come from a transplant donor. This chain's CDR3 is CASSLGQKNEQYF. The CDR3 nucleotides are TGCGCCAGCAGCTTGGGACAGAAGAACGAGCAGTACTTC.